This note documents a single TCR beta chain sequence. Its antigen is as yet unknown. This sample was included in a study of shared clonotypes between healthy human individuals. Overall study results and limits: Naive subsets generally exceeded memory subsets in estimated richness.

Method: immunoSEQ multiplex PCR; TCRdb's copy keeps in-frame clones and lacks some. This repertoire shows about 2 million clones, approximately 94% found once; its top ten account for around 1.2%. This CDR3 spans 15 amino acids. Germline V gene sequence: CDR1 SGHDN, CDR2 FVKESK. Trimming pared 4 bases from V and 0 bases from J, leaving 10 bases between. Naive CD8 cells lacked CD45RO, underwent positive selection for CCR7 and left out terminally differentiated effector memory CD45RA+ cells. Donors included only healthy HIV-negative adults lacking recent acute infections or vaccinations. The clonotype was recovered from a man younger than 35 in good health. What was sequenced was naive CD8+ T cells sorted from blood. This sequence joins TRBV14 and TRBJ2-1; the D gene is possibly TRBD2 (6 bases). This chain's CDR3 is CASSLGGVSYNEQFF. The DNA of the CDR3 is TGTGCCAGCAGCCTAGGAGGGGTCTCCTACAATGAGCAGTTCTTC.